This entry is about one T cell receptor beta chain. Its antigen is unidentified. The data were taken from a study of graft-versus-host responses after intestinal transplantation. Study-wide results and limits: Graft-donor T cell macrochimerism in patients accompanied high graft-versus-host to host-versus-graft clonal ratios in allografts.

Libraries were prepared by immunoSEQ multiplex PCR; TCRdb keeps only in-frame clonotypes and omits some of them. This table holds about 100,000 clones, more than 75% found once. This CDR3 has 15 amino acids. Germline values: CDR1 SGHNT, CDR2 YYREEE (reference sequence). With 4 bases clipped from V and 4 bases from J, the junction kept 9 bases outside the gene matches. V gene TRBV5-4 combines with J gene TRBJ2-7, with TRBD2 matching over 9 bases. The sample was unstimulated CD4+ T cells sorted from spleen or lymph node cells, taken before intestinal transplant. This receptor was taken from a human donor who received an intestinal transplant. The CDR3 spells CASSTPGTSSYEQYF. The CDR3 nucleotides read TGTGCCAGCAGCACCCCGGGGACTAGCAGTTACGAGCAGTACTTC. Combining the CDR3 with reference TRBV5-4 and TRBJ2-7 gives the whole variable domain ETGVTQSPTHLIKTRGQQVTLRCSSQSGHNTVSWYQQALGQGPQFIFQYYREEENGRGNFPPRFSGLQFPNYSSELNVNALELDDSALYLCASSTPGTSSYEQYFGPGTRLTVT.